This T cell receptor beta chain was recorded in a study of blood T cell repertoires in COVID-19. Study context: Nucleic acid was either cDNA or gDNA, and it came from T cells, B-cell-depleted T cells, or PBMCs.

Sequencing was performed with immunoSEQ multiplex PCR; in TCRdb, only in-frame clones are kept and a portion is missing. The sample has hundreds of thousands of clones; over 75% are singletons. The CDR3 has 13 amino acids. V lost 6 bases and J lost 4, with 10 bases in between. Participants came from 24 US areas, aged roughly 18 to 90 years. Donors in Cohort 3 who had recovered were those with two negative PCRs, healthcare professional clearance, or resolution of their symptoms. The specimen was PBMCs or T cells enriched from blood (not recorded which). The V call is TRBV12-3 or TRBV12-4, the J call TRBJ1-5; D ambiguous. The receptor was derived from a man aged 40-55 years who had recovered from COVID-19. The CDR3, as DNA: TGTGCCAGCAGACCCACATGGAATCAGCCCCAGCATTTT. As protein: CASRPTWNQPQHF.